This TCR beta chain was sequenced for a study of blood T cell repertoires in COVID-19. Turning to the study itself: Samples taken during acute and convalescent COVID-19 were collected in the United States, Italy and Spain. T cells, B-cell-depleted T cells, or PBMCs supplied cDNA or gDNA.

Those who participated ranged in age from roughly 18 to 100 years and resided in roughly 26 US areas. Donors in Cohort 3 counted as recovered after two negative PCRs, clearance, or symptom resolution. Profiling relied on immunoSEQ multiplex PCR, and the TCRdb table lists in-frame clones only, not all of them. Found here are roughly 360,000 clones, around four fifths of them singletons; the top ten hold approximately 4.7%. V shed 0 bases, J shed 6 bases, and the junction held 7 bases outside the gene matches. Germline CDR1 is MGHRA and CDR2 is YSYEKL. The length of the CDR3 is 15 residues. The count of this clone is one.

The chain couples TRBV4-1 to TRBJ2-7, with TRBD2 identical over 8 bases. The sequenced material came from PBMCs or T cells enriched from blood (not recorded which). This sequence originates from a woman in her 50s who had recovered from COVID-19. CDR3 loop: CASSQDPREGREQYF. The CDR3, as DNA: TGCGCCAGCAGCCAAGATCCCCGGGAGGGCCGCGAGCAGTACTTC.